This T cell receptor (beta chain) was observed in a study of blood T cell repertoires in COVID-19. Everyone who took part was about 18 to 90 years old, and they came from 24 US areas. In the original workflow: Researchers report that nucleated cell counts were estimated from reference gene primer amplification. Profiling relied on immunoSEQ multiplex PCR, and the TCRdb table lists in-frame clones only, not all of them. V and J calls and clone size are those listed in that table; D and trimming were worked out from the DNA. The data show under 300,000 clones, approximately 83% seen once. The sequence came from a man over 45 who had recovered from COVID-19. The sample taken for sequencing was PBMCs or T cells enriched from blood (not recorded which).

CDR3 region: CASSLLGGSPLHF. The CDR3 nucleotides are TGTGCCAGCAGTTTACTGGGGGGTTCACCCCTCCACTTT. V is TRBV27 and J is TRBJ1-6; TRBD1 is a possible D gene (5 bases). The germline V gene encodes CDR1 MNHEY and CDR2 SMNVEV (reference sequence). The CDR3 runs to 13 residues. Trimming pared 2 bases from V and 9 bases from J, leaving 8 bases between.